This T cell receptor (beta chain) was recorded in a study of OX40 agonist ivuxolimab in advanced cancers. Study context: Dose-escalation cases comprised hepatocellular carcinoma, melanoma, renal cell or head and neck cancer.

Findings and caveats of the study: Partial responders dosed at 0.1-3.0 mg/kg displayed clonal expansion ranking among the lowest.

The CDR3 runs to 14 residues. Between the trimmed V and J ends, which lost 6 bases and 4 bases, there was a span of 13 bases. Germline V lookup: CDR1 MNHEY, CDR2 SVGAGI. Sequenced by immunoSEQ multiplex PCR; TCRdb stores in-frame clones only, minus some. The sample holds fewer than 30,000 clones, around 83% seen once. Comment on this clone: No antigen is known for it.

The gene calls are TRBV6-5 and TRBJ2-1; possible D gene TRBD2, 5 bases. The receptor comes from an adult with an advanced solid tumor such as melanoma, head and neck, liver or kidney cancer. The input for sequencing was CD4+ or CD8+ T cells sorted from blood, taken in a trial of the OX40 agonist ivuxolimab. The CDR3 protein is CASSPRPGYNEQFF. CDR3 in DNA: TGTGCCAGCAGCCCCCGACCGGGGTACAATGAGCAGTTCTTC.